This T cell receptor beta chain came from a study of cytomegalovirus exposure and HLA in healthy donors. Remarks on this clone: Its antigen is unidentified.

Study observations and caveats: In vitro confirmation showed three CMV-associated chains to be CMV antigen specific.

V trimming: 5 bases; J trimming: 3 bases; junction bases outside the gene matches: 3. The V gene's germline CDR1 is MNHEY and CDR2 SVGAGI. The CDR3 has 14 residues. The table came from immunoSEQ multiplex PCR; TCRdb's copy has only in-frame clones and leaves some out. The table includes 140,000 or so clones, 91% detected once. This receptor was obtained from a young man in good health and CMV-seronegative. The chain uses TRBV6-5 and TRBJ2-4, with TRBD1 matching 8 bases. What was sequenced was PBMCs. CDR3 region: CASSPTGGKNIQYF. The DNA for the CDR3 is TGTGCCAGCAGTCCAACAGGGGGCAAAAACATTCAGTACTTC.